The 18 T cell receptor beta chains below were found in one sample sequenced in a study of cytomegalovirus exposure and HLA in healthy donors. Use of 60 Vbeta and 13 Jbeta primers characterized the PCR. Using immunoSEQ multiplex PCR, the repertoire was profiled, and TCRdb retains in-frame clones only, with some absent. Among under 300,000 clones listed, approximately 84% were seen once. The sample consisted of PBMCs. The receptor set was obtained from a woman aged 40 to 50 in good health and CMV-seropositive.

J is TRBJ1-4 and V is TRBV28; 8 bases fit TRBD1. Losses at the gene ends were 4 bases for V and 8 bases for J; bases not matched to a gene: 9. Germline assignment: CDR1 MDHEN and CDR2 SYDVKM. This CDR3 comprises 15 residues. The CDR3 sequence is CASSSQDRDLEKLFF. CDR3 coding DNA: TGTGCCAGCAGTTCCCAGGACAGGGACCTCGAAAAACTGTTTTTT. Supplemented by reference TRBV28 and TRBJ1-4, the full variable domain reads DVKVTQSSRYLVKRTGEKVFLECVQDMDHENMFWYRQDPGLGLRLIYFSYDVKMKEKGDIPEGYSVSREKKERFSLILESASTNQTSMYLCASSSQDRDLEKLFFGSGTQLSVL.

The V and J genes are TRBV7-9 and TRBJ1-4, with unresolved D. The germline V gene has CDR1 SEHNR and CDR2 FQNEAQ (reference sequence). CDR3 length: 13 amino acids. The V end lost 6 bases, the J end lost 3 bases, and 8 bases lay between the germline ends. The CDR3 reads CASSWQSNEKLFF. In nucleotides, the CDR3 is TGTGCCAGCAGTTGGCAGTCTAATGAAAAACTGTTTTTT. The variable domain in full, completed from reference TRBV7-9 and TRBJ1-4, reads DTGVSQNPRHKITKRGQNVTFRCDPISEHNRLYWYRQTLGQGPEFLTYFQNEAQLEKSRLLSDRFSAERPKGSFSTLEIQRTEQGDSAMYLCASSWQSNEKLFFGSGTQLSVL.

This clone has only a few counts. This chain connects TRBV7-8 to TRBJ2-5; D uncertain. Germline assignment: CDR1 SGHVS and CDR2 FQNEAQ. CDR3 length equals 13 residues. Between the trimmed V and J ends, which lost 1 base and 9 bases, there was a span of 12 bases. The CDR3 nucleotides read TGTGCCAGCAGCTTAGATCCTGCCGGGTCCCAGTACTTC. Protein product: CASSLDPAGSQYF.

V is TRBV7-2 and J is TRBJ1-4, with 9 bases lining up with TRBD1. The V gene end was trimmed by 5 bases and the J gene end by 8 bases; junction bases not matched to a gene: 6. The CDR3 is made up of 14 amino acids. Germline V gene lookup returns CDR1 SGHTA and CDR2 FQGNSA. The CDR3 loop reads CASSPRQGGEKLFF. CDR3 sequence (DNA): TGTGCCAGCAGCCCCCGACAGGGGGGAGAAAAACTGTTTTTT.

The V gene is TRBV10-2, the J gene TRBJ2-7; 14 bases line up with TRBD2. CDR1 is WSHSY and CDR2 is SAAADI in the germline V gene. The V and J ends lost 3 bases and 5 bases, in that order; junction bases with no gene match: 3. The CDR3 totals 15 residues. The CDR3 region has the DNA TGCGCCAGCAGTGATGGGACTAGCGGGAGTCACGAGCAGTACTTC. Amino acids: CASSDGTSGSHEQYF.

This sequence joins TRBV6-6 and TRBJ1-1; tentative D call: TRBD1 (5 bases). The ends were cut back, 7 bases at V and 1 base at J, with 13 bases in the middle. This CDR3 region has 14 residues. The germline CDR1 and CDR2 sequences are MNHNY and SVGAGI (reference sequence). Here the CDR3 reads CASKLQATNTEAFF. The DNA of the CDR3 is TGTGCCAGCAAATTACAGGCGACGAACACTGAAGCTTTCTTT.

This CDR3 is CASSLSSGRVWTGELFF. CDR3 DNA sequence: TGTGCCAGCAGTTTGTCTAGCGGGAGGGTATGGACCGGGGAGCTGTTTTTT. The chain uses TRBV28 and TRBJ2-2; 12 nucleotides agree with TRBD2. Germline V gene lookup returns CDR1 MDHEN and CDR2 SYDVKM. With V trimmed by 3 bases and J by 5 bases, 7 bases remained unmatched. The CDR3 runs 17 residues.

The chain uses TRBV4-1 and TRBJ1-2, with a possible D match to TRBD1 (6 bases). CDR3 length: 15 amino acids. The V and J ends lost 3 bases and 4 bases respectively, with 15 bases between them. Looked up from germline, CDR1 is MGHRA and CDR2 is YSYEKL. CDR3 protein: CASSHDGQTRYGYTF. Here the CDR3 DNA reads TGCGCCAGCAGCCATGATGGACAGACTCGCTATGGCTACACCTTC.

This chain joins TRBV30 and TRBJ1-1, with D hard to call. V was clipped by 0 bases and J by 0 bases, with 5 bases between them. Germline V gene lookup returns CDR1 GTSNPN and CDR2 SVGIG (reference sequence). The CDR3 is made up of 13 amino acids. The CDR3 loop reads CAWSVQLNTEAFF. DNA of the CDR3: TGTGCCTGGAGTGTACAGCTGAACACTGAAGCTTTCTTT. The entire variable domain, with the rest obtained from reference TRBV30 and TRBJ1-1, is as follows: SQTIHQWPATLVQPVGSPLSLECTVEGTSNPNLYWYRQAAGRGLQLLFYSVGIGQISSEVPQNLSASRPQDRQFILSSKKLLLSDSGFYLCAWSVQLNTEAFFGQGTRLTVV.

Here the CDR3 DNA reads TGTGCCAGCAGTCCACCACGGGATACGCAGTATTTT. As protein: CASSPPRDTQYF. The J gene is TRBJ2-3, the V gene TRBV28; unclear D gene. Germline assignment: CDR1 MDHEN and CDR2 SYDVKM. This CDR3 region has 12 residues. V gave up 5 bases and J gave up 6 bases, with 9 bases separating them. Variable domain in full (rest from reference TRBV28 and TRBJ2-3): DVKVTQSSRYLVKRTGEKVFLECVQDMDHENMFWYRQDPGLGLRLIYFSYDVKMKEKGDIPEGYSVSREKKERFSLILESASTNQTSMYLCASSPPRDTQYFGPGTRLTVL.

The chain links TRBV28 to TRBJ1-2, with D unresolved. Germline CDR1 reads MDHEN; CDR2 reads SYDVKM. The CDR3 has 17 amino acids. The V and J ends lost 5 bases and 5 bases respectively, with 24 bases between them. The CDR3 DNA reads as TGTGCCAGCAGTCTCCCCGGGAGCCAAAGGGCCCCTTATGGCTACACCTTC. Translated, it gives CASSLPGSQRAPYGYTF.

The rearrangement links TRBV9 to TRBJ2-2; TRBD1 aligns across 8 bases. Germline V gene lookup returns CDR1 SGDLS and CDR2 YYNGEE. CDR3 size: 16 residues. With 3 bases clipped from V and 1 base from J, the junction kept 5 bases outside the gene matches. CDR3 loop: CASSALGQGNTGELFF. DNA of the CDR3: TGTGCCAGCAGCGCCCTCGGACAGGGGAACACCGGGGAGCTGTTTTTT.

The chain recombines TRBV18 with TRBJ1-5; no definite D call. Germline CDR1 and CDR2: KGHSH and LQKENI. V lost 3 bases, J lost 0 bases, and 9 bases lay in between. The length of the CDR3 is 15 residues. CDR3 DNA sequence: TGTGCCAGCTCACCGGCAGGTCTTAGCAATCAGCCCCAGCATTTT. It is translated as CASSPAGLSNQPQHF.

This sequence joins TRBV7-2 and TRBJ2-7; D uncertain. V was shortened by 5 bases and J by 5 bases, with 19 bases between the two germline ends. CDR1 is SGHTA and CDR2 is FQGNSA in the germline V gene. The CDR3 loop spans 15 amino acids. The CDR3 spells CASSRDGAPSDEQYF. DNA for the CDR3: TGTGCCAGCAGCCGCGACGGAGCGCCGAGCGACGAGCAGTACTTC.

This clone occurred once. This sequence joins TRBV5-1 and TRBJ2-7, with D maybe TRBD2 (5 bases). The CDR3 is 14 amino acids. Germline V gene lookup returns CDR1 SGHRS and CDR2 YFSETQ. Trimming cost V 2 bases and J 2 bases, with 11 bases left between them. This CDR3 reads CASSFPGSTYEQYF. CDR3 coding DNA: TGCGCCAGCAGCTTCCCGGGGTCAACCTACGAGCAGTACTTC.

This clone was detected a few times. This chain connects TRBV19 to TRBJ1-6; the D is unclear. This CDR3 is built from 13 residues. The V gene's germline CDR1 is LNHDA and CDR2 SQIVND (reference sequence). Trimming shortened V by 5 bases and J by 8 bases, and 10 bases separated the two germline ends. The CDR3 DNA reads TGTGCCAGTAGTCCCCTTCCAGATTCACCCCTCCACTTT. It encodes CASSPLPDSPLHF.

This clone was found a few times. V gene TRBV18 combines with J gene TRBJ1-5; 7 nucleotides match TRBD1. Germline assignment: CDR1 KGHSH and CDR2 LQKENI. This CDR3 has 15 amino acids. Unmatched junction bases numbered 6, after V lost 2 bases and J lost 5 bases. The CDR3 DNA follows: TGTGCCAGCTCACCAGGGACAGCGAGGGATCAGCCCCAGCATTTT. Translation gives CASSPGTARDQPQHF.

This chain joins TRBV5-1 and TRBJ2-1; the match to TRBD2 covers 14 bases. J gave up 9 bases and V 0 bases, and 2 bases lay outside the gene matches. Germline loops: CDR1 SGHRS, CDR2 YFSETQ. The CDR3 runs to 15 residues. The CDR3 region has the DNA TGCGCCAGCAGCTTGGGACTAGCGGGAGGGGGTGAGCAGTTCTTC. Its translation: CASSLGLAGGGEQFF.